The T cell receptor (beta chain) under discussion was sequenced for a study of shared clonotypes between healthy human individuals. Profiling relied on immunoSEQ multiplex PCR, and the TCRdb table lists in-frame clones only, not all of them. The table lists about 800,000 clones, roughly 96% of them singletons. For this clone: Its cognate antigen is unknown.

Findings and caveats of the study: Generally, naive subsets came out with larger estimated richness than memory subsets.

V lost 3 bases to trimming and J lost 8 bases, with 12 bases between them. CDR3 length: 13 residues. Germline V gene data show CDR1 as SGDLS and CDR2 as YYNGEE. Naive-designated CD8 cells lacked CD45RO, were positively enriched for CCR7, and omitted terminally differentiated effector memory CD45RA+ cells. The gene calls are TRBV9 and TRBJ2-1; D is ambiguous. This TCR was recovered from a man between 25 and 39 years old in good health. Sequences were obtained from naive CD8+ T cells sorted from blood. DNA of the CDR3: TGTGCCAGCAGCGCCCAGGTTGGTGATGAGCAGTTCTTC. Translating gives CASSAQVGDEQFF.